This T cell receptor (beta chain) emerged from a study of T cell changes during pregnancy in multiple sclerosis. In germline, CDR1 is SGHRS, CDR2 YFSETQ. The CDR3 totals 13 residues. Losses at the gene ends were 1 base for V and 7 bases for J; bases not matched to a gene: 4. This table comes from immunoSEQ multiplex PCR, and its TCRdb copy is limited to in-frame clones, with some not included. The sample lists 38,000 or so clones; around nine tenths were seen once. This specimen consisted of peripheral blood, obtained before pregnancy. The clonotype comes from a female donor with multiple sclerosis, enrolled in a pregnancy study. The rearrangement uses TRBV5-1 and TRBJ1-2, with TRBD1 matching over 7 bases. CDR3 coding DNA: TGCGCCAGCAGCTTGAGACAGGGCCTTGGCTACACCTTC. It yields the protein CASSLRQGLGYTF.